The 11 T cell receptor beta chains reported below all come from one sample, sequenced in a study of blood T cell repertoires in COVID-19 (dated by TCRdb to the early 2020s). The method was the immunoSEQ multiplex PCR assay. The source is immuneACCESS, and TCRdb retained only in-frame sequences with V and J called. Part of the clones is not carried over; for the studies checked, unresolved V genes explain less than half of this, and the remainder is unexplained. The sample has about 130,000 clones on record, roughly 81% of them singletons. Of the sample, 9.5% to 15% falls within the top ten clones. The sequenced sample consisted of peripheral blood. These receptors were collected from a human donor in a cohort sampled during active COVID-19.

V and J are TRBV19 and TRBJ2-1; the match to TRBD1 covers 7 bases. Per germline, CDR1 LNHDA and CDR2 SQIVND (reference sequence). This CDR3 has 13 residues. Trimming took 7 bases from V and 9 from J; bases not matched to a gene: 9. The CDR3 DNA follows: TGTGCCAGTAAGGGAACAGGGGAAGGTGAGCAGTTCTTC. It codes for CASKGTGEGEQFF.

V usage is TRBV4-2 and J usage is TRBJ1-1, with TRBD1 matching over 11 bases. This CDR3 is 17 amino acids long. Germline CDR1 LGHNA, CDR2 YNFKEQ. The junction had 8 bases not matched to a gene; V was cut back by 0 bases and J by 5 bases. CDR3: CASSQDRTGGRKTEAFF. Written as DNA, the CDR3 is TGTGCCAGCAGCCAAGATAGGACAGGGGGCCGTAAGACTGAAGCTTTCTTT.

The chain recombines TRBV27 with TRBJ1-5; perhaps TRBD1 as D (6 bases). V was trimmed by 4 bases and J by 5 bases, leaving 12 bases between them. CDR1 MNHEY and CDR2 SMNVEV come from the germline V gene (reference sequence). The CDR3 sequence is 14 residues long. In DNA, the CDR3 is TGTGCCAGCAGTTACAGGGTGGAAGATCAGCCCCAGCATTTT. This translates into CASSYRVEDQPQHF.

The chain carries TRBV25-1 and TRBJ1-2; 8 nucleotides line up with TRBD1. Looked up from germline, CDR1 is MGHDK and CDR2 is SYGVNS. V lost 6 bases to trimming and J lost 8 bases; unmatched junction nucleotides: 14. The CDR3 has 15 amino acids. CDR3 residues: CASRSLAGGAGGYTF. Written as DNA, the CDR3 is TGTGCCAGCAGGTCGTTGGCAGGGGGCGCGGGGGGCTACACCTTC.

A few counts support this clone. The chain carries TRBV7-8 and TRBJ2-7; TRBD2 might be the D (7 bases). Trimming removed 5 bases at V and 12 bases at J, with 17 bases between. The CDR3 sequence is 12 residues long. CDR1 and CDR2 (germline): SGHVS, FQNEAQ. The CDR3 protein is CASSTHGGAGYF. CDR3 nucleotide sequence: TGTGCCAGCAGCACCCATGGGGGGGCTGGGTACTTC.

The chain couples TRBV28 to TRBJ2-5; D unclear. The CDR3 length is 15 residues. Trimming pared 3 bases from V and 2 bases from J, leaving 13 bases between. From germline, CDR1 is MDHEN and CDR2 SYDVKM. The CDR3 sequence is CASSFSSRLQETQYF. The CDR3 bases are TGTGCCAGCAGTTTTTCCAGCAGGTTGCAAGAGACCCAGTACTTC.

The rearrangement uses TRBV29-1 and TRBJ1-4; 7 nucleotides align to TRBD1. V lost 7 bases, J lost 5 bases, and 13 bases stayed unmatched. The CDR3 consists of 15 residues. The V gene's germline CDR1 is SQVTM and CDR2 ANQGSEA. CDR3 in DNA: TGCAGCGCAACCTCCTCGGGACAGCGAAATGAAAAACTGTTTTTT. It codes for CSATSSGQRNEKLFF. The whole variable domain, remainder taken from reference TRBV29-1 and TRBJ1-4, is SAVISQKPSRDICQRGTSLTIQCQVDSQVTMMFWYRQQPGQSLTLIATANQGSEATYESGFVIDKFPISRPNLTFSTLTVSNMSPEDSSIYLCSATSSGQRNEKLFFGSGTQLSVL.

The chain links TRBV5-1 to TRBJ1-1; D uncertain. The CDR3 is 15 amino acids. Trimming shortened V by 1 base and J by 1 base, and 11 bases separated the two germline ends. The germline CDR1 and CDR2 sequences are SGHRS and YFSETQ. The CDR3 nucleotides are TGCGCCAGCAGCTTGATGCAGGCCGCGAACACTGAAGCTTTCTTT. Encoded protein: CASSLMQAANTEAFF. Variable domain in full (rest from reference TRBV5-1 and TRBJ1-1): KAGVTQTPRYLIKTRGQQVTLSCSPISGHRSVSWYQQTPGQGLQFLFEYFSETQRNKGNFPGRFSGRQFSNSRSEMNVSTLELGDSALYLCASSLMQAANTEAFFGQGTRLTVV.

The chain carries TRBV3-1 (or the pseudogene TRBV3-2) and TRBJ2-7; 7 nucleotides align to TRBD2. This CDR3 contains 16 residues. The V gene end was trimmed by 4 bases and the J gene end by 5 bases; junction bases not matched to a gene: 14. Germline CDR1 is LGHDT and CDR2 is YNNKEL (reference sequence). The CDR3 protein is CASSREGSSGVNEQYF. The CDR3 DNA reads TGTGCCAGCAGCCGAGAAGGGTCGAGCGGGGTCAACGAGCAGTACTTC.

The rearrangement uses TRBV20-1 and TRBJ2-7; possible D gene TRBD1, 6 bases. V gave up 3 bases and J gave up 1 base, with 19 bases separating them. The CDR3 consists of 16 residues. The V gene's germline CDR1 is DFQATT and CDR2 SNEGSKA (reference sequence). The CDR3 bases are TGCAGTGCTAGTAGTTCGGGACACCTAAAATCCTACGAGCAGTACTTC. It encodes CSASSSGHLKSYEQYF.

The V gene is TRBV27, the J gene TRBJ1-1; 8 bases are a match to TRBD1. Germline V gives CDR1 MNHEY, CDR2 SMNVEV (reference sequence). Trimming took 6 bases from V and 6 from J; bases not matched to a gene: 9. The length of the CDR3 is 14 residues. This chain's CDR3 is CASRTMTGDAEAFF. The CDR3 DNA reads TGTGCCAGCAGAACCATGACAGGGGACGCTGAAGCTTTCTTT.